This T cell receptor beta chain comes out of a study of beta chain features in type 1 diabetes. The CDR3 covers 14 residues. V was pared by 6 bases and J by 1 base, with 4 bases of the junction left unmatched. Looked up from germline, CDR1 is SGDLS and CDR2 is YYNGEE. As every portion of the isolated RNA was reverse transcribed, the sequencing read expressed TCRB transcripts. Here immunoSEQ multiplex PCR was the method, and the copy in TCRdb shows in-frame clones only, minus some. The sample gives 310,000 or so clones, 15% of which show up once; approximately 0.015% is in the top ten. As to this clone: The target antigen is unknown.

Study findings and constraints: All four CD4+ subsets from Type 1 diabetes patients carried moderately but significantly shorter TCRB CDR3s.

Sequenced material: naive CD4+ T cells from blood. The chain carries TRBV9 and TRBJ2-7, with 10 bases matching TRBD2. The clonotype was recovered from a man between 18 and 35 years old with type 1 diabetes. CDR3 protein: CASNGLAVSYEQYF. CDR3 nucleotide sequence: TGTGCCAGCAACGGACTAGCGGTTTCCTACGAGCAGTACTTC.